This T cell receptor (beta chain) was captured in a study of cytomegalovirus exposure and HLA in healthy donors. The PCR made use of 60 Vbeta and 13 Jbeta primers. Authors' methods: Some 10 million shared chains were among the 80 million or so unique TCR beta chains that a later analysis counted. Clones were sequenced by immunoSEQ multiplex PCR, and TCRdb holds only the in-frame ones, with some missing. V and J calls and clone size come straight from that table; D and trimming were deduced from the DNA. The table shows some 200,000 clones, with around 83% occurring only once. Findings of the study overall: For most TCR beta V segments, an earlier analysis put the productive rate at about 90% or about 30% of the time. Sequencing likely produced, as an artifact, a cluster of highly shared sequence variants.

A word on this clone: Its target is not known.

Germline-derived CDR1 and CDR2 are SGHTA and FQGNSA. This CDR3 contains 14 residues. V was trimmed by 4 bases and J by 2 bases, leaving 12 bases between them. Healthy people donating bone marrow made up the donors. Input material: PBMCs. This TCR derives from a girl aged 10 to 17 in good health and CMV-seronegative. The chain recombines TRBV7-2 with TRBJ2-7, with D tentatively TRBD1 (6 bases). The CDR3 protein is CASSSRTATYEQYF. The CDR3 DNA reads TGTGCCAGCAGCTCTAGGACAGCCACCTACGAGCAGTACTTC.